A single sample is the source of the 19 T cell receptor beta chains below, sequenced in a study of blood T cell repertoires in COVID-19. Only in-frame clones appear in the TCRdb table, and some are missing; sequencing was by immunoSEQ multiplex PCR. The sample lists a few hundred thousand clones, approximately 86% occurring once. The sample consisted of peripheral blood. The receptor set was obtained from a human donor in a cohort sampled during active COVID-19.

This chain links TRBV10-3 with TRBJ2-7; D is possibly TRBD2 (6 bases). V was shortened by 5 bases and J by 0 bases, with 11 bases between the two germline ends. The CDR3 is made up of 14 amino acids. Germline CDR1 and CDR2: ENHRY and SYGVKD. The CDR3 is CAISPTGLSYEQYF. In DNA, the CDR3 is TGTGCCATCAGTCCTACGGGACTCTCCTACGAGCAGTACTTC.

This chain uses TRBV28 with TRBJ1-1; D call uncertain. This CDR3 is built from 15 residues. Looked up from germline, CDR1 is MDHEN and CDR2 is SYDVKM. Trimming stripped 2 bases from V and 1 base from J, with 11 bases between. DNA for the CDR3: TGTGCCAGCAGTTTACCGGGAGGACCGAACACTGAAGCTTTCTTT. Translating it yields CASSLPGGPNTEAFF.

In its sample, this clone was seen a few times. The V gene is TRBV6-5, the J gene TRBJ2-3, with D possibly TRBD1 on 6 matching bases. From germline, CDR1 is MNHEY and CDR2 SVGAGI. This CDR3 spans 14 amino acids. The ends were cut back, 5 bases at V and 4 bases at J, with 13 bases in the middle. The CDR3 protein is CASSRTARADTQYF. The CDR3 bases are TGTGCCAGCAGTCGGACAGCGAGGGCAGATACGCAGTATTTT.

The chain recombines TRBV9 with TRBJ2-2; perhaps TRBD2 as D (6 bases). The V end lost 0 bases, the J end lost 7 bases, and 10 bases lay between the germline ends. The CDR3 is made up of 14 amino acids. The germline V gene has CDR1 SGDLS and CDR2 YYNGEE. DNA of the CDR3: TGTGCCAGCAGCGTAGACGGGGGATACGGGGAGCTGTTTTTT. It encodes CASSVDGGYGELFF.

The chain uses TRBV5-1 and TRBJ2-7; D perhaps matches TRBD2 (6 bases). The V gene's germline CDR1 is SGHRS and CDR2 YFSETQ. The V gene lost 3 bases and the J gene lost 3 bases, with 13 bases spanning the gap. This CDR3 region has 14 residues. This CDR3 reads CASSWDSGYYEQYF. The CDR3 nucleotides read TGCGCCAGCAGCTGGGACTCAGGGTACTACGAGCAGTACTTC. Full variable domain (missing parts from reference TRBV5-1 and TRBJ2-7): KAGVTQTPRYLIKTRGQQVTLSCSPISGHRSVSWYQQTPGQGLQFLFEYFSETQRNKGNFPGRFSGRQFSNSRSEMNVSTLELGDSALYLCASSWDSGYYEQYFGPGTRLTVT.

This rearrangement joins TRBV19 to TRBJ2-5; D might be TRBD2 (7 bases). This CDR3 spans 15 amino acids. The ends were cut back, 5 bases at V and 5 bases at J, with 18 bases in the middle. Looked up from germline, CDR1 is LNHDA and CDR2 is SQIVND (reference sequence). CDR3 amino acids: CASSSPRGRSETQYF. The CDR3 DNA reads TGTGCCAGTAGTTCCCCGCGGGGGCGCTCTGAGACCCAGTACTTC.

The chain joins TRBV25-1 to TRBJ2-1, with D possibly being TRBD2 (7 bases). The CDR3 is 16 residues long. CDR1 MGHDK and CDR2 SYGVNS come from the germline V gene. V lost 3 bases and J 6 bases, leaving 18 bases between the germline ends. As DNA, the CDR3 is TGTGCCAGCAGTGATCTCGGCGGGAGAGGGGGCAATGAGCAGTTCTTC. Encoded protein: CASSDLGGRGGNEQFF.

The chain joins TRBV29-1 to TRBJ2-7; TRBD2 might be the D (6 bases). Trimming removed 6 bases at V and 3 bases at J, with 9 bases between. CDR3 length equals 11 residues. Per germline, CDR1 SQVTM and CDR2 ANQGSEA. The CDR3 reads CSVAGSYEQYF. The CDR3 nucleotides are TGCAGCGTCGCCGGGAGCTACGAGCAGTACTTC.

The CDR3 here is CASSLAGPSYNEQFF. As DNA, the CDR3 is TGTGCCAGCAGTTTAGCGGGACCCTCCTACAATGAGCAGTTCTTC. This chain joins TRBV27 and TRBJ2-1; possibly TRBD2 for D (6 bases). CDR3 length equals 15 residues. V lost 2 bases to trimming and J lost 0 bases, with 8 bases between them. Germline CDR1 is MNHEY and CDR2 is SMNVEV (reference sequence).

The chain has TRBV28 and TRBJ2-1, with 15 positions matching TRBD2. This CDR3 comprises 17 residues. Germline lookup yields CDR1 MDHEN and CDR2 SYDVKM. The ends lost 5 bases at V and 5 bases at J; junction bases unmatched: 7. The DNA of the CDR3 is TGTGCCAGCAGTCTAACCGGGACTAGCGGGAGGAACAATGAGCAGTTCTTC. Translation: CASSLTGTSGRNNEQFF.

V usage is TRBV6-5 and J usage is TRBJ2-5; 7 positions match TRBD2. Losses at the gene ends were 3 bases for V and 3 bases for J; bases not matched to a gene: 7. The CDR3 totals 15 residues. Germline-derived CDR1 and CDR2 are MNHEY and SVGAGI. In DNA, the CDR3 is TGTGCCAGCAGTTATCGAAGAAGCGGGGAAGAGACCCAGTACTTC. This translates into CASSYRRSGEETQYF.

This clone was seen a handful of times. The rearrangement links TRBV19 to TRBJ2-1; D unresolved. The CDR3 has 12 amino acids. V lost 4 bases and J 3 bases, leaving 4 bases between the germline ends. Germline V gene data show CDR1 as LNHDA and CDR2 as SQIVND (reference sequence). The CDR3 region is CASSTFYNEQFF. CDR3 bases: TGTGCCAGTAGTACCTTCTACAATGAGCAGTTCTTC.

CDR3 amino acids: CATSGNRDSTDEQFF. The CDR3 DNA is TGTGCCACCAGTGGGAACCGGGACAGCACCGATGAGCAGTTCTTC. V gene TRBV24-1 combines with J gene TRBJ2-1; TRBD1 matches at 7 bases. The V segment lost 5 bases and the J segment 8 bases; nucleotides outside the gene matches: 11. This CDR3 contains 15 residues. CDR1 and CDR2 (germline): KGHDR, SFDVKD.

The rearrangement links TRBV5-4 to TRBJ2-3; D is undetermined. The germline CDR1 and CDR2 sequences are SGHNT and YYREEE (reference sequence). Trimming cost V 4 bases and J 1 base, with 7 bases left between them. This CDR3 has 13 amino acids. The CDR3 nucleotides read TGTGCCAGCAGCCCGAGCGGCACAGATACGCAGTATTTT. Translated, it gives CASSPSGTDTQYF.

The chain is built from TRBV7-3 and TRBJ2-2, with TRBD2 matching 12 bases. V lost 4 bases and J lost 3; bases outside the gene matches: 15. CDR3 size: 20 residues. CDR1 is SGHTA and CDR2 is FQGTGA in the germline V gene. CDR3 region: CASSSLPTSGSLSDTGELFF. CDR3 bases: TGTGCCAGCAGCTCCCTCCCGACTAGCGGGAGCCTCTCCGACACCGGGGAGCTGTTTTTT.

The gene calls are TRBV30 and TRBJ2-5; TRBD2 matches 10 bases. CDR3 length: 14 amino acids. Unmatched junction bases numbered 11, after V lost 8 bases and J lost 5 bases. The V gene's germline CDR1 is GTSNPN and CDR2 SVGIG (reference sequence). The CDR3 protein is CASSGGLGGETQYF. The CDR3 bases are TGTGCCAGTAGCGGGGGGCTGGGAGGGGAGACCCAGTACTTC.

V is TRBV11-2 and J is TRBJ2-2; D unresolved. The V end was cut by 7 bases, the J end by 7 bases, with 13 bases between. The CDR3 extends over 13 amino acids. Germline V gives CDR1 SGHAT, CDR2 FQNNGV. This CDR3 reads CASTSPPGGELFF. CDR3 in DNA: TGTGCCAGCACCTCCCCGCCCGGCGGGGAGCTGTTTTTT.

The gene calls are TRBV28 and TRBJ2-7; TRBD1 agrees at 8 bases. The J segment lost 9 bases and the V segment lost 3 bases, leaving 10 bases of the junction unmatched. This CDR3 is built from 14 residues. Germline V gives CDR1 MDHEN, CDR2 SYDVKM. DNA of the CDR3: TGTGCCAGCAGTTTGGGCAGGGGGCGGTCGGGGCAGTACTTC. It translates to CASSLGRGRSGQYF. Variable domain in full (rest from reference TRBV28 and TRBJ2-7): DVKVTQSSRYLVKRTGEKVFLECVQDMDHENMFWYRQDPGLGLRLIYFSYDVKMKEKGDIPEGYSVSREKKERFSLILESASTNQTSMYLCASSLGRGRSGQYFGPGTRLTVT.

V gene TRBV14 combines with J gene TRBJ1-2; the match to TRBD1 covers 7 bases. The ends lost 4 bases at V and 0 bases at J; junction bases unmatched: 8. The CDR3 sequence is 16 residues long. CDR1 is SGHDN, CDR2 FVKESK, per germline. DNA for the CDR3: TGTGCCAGCAGCCTAAGGAGGGGGCTGTCTAACTATGGCTACACCTTC. Encoded protein: CASSLRRGLSNYGYTF.